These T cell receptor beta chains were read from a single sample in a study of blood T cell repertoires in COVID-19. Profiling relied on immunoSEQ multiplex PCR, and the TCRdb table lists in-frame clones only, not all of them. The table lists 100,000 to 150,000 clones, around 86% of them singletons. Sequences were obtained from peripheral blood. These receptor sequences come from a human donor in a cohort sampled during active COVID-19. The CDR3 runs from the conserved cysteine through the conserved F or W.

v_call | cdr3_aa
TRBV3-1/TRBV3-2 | CASETSGRAEEQFF
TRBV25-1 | CASSVQGASNSPLHF
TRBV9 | CASSVTSGSYEQYF
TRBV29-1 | CSGGQVYEQYF
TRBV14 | CASSLWQGMNTEAFF
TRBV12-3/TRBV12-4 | CASSGRASYEQYF
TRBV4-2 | CASSQTSGRVREQFF
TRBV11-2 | CASSLDPSRGLAKNIQYF
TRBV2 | CASRALAVNEQFF
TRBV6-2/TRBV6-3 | CASSRAGTGQETQYF
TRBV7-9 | CASSGNHPRGADYGYTF
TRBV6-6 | CASSYSQGAVGELFF
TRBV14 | CASSLGSLAGAAETQYF